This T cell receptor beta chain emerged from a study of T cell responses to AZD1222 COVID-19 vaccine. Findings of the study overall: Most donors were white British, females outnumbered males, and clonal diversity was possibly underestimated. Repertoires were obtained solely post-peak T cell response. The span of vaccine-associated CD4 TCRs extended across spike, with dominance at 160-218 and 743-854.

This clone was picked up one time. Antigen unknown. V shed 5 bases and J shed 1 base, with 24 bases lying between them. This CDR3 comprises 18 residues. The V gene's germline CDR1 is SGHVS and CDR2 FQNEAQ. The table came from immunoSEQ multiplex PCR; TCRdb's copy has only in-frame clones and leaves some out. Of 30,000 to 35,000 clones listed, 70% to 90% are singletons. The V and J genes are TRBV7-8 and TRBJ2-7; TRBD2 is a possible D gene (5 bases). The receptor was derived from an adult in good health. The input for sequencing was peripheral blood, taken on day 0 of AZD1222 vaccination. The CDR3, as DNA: TGTGCCAGCAGCATATCGACGTTGAGAGAGGGATTTTCCTACGAGCAGTACTTC. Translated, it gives CASSISTLREGFSYEQYF. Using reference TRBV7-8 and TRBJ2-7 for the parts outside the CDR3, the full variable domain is GAGVSQSPRYKVAKRGQDVALRCDPISGHVSLFWYQQALGQGPEFLTYFQNEAQLDKSGLPSDRFFAERPEGSVSTLKIQRTQQEDSAVYLCASSISTLREGFSYEQYFGPGTRLTVT.